The 25 T cell receptor beta chains reported below all come from one sample, sequenced in a study of regulatory T cells in long-lasting Graves disease. Combining iRepertoire HTBI primers with Arm-PCR of CDR3 regions, the authors built TCR beta libraries. One entry per CDR3 protein results from TCRdb running MiXCR on the multiplex PCR reads. Here the sample spans a few hundred thousand distinct CDR3 sequences, around a quarter being singletons. The time point: persistent/refractory GD, antithyroid drugs over 5 years with positive TRAb. The TCR library was made from RNA that had been extracted from PBMCs in TRIzol. The material sequenced was peripheral blood mononuclear cells (PBMCs), taken when the disease was refractory, from a patient treated with antithyroid drugs. These receptors came from a female donor with Graves disease.

J is TRBJ2-6 and V is TRBV7-9, with TRBD1 identical over 10 bases. The J segment lost 3 bases and the V segment lost 3 bases, leaving 2 bases of the junction unmatched. The CDR3 has 16 residues. CDR1 and CDR2 from the germline V gene are SEHNR and FQNEAQ (reference sequence). In DNA form, the CDR3 reads TGTGCCAGCAGCTTGACAGGGGGCAATGGGGCCAACGTCCTGACTTTC. This encodes CASSLTGGNGANVLTF.

This clonotype was found a few times. This chain connects TRBV7-2 to TRBJ2-5, with a tentative D call TRBD2 (6 bases). From germline, CDR1 is SGHTA and CDR2 FQGNSA. The CDR3 runs to 15 residues. V lost 5 bases, J lost 4 bases, and 17 bases lay in between. The CDR3 spells CASSRWDPGRETQYF. CDR3 coding DNA: TGTGCCAGCAGCCGATGGGACCCCGGGAGAGAGACCCAGTACTTC.

A few counts support this clonotype. This chain connects TRBV29-1 to TRBJ2-7; the D gene could be TRBD1 or TRBD2 (5 bases each). Trimming took 4 bases from V and 4 from J, leaving 11 bases between them. The CDR3 contains 12 residues. Germline loops: CDR1 SQVTM, CDR2 ANQGSEA. The CDR3 DNA is TGCAGCGTTGCAAGGGGAGCTTACGAGCAGTACTTC. Translation gives CSVARGAYEQYF.

This clonotype was observed a handful of times. The chain uses TRBV9 and TRBJ2-5; D tentatively reads TRBD1 or TRBD2 (7 bases each). The V and J ends lost 0 bases and 2 bases respectively, with 14 bases between them. There are 16 residues in the CDR3. Germline V gene sequence: CDR1 SGDLS, CDR2 YYNGEE. The CDR3 DNA reads TGTGCCAGCAGCGTAGGGCCGGGGGGACAGCAAGAGACCCAGTACTTC. Its translation: CASSVGPGGQQETQYF.

This clonotype was observed many times. The V call is TRBV28, the J call TRBJ2-7, with D unresolved. Germline CDR1 reads MDHEN; CDR2 reads SYDVKM. Trimming stripped 7 bases from V and 3 bases from J, with 16 bases between. The CDR3 is made up of 14 amino acids. CDR3 sequence (DNA): TGTGCCAGCAAGGGTTCGGCGTTTGACTACGAGCAGTACTTC. This gives the protein CASKGSAFDYEQYF.

CDR3 DNA: TGTGCCAGCAGCCATAACCCGGGGACAGGGAAATCCAATGAGCAGTTCTTC. It specifies CASSHNPGTGKSNEQFF. The chain combines TRBV11-2 with TRBJ2-1; 9 bases line up with TRBD1. V shed 5 bases, J shed 6 bases, and the junction held 14 bases outside the gene matches. The germline gives CDR1 SGHAT, CDR2 FQNNGV. CDR3 length equals 17 residues.

J is TRBJ2-3 and V is TRBV20-1; 8 bases fit TRBD2. The junction had 13 bases not matched to a gene; V was cut back by 2 bases and J by 3 bases. Looked up from germline, CDR1 is DFQATT and CDR2 is SNEGSKA (reference sequence). The CDR3 runs 17 residues. Here the CDR3 reads CSARYDAGRAGTDTQYF. The DNA for the CDR3 is TGCAGTGCTAGATACGACGCCGGGAGGGCCGGTACAGATACGCAGTATTTT.

This clonotype was detected a few times. The V call is TRBV10-3, the J call TRBJ1-6; D is perhaps TRBD1 (6 bases). From germline, CDR1 is ENHRY and CDR2 SYGVKD. V was shortened by 5 bases and J by 5 bases, with 13 bases between the two germline ends. There are 15 residues in the CDR3. As DNA, the CDR3 is TGTGCCATCAGTACAGGGCGGAAGGATAATTCACCCCTCCACTTT. Amino acids: CAISTGRKDNSPLHF.

As concerns this clonotype: A junction end diverges from the germline sequence, so it may reflect a read error. This chain links TRBV6-2 or TRBV6-3 with TRBJ1-5; tentatively, D is TRBD1 (5 bases). The CDR3 has 16 amino acids. The germline gives CDR1 MNHEY, CDR2 SVGEGT. The CDR3 here is CAGSDSRGSGRQPQHF. As DNA, the CDR3 is TGTGCCGGCAGTGACTCGAGGGGAAGTGGTCGTCAGCCCCAGCATTTT.

Many counts were recorded for this clonotype. The V call is TRBV5-1, the J call TRBJ1-1; 7 positions match TRBD1. The CDR3 has 17 residues. V dropped 4 bases and J dropped 4; count of bases not matched to a gene: 16. Germline CDR1 SGHRS, CDR2 YFSETQ. The CDR3 spells CASSMTGTSRMSTEAFF. DNA of the CDR3: TGCGCCAGCAGCATGACAGGGACCTCCCGTATGAGCACTGAAGCTTTCTTT.

The J gene is TRBJ1-5, the V gene TRBV2, with unresolved D. Germline CDR1 SNHLY, CDR2 FYNNEI. The CDR3 extends over 13 amino acids. V lost 6 bases, J lost 11 bases, and 17 bases lay in between. The CDR3: CASSAPPLMAQHF. CDR3 nucleotides: TGTGCCAGCAGCGCTCCCCCCCTAATGGCCCAGCATTTT. Full variable domain (remainder filled in from reference TRBV2 and TRBJ1-5): EPEVTQTPSHQVTQMGQEVILRCVPISNHLYFYWYRQILGQKVEFLVSFYNNEISEKSEIFDDQFSVERPDGSNFTLKIRSTKLEDSAMYFCASSAPPLMAQHFGDGTRLSIL.

This clonotype has only a few counts. The rearrangement joins TRBV15 to TRBJ2-7, with D unresolved. Germline values: CDR1 LNHNV, CDR2 YYDKDF (reference sequence). V was pared by 3 bases and J by 7 bases, with 10 bases between. The CDR3 runs to 12 residues. The DNA for the CDR3 is TGTGCCACCAGCAGGAAGGGTAAGGAGCAGTACTTC. This sequence encodes CATSRKGKEQYF.

The J gene is TRBJ2-1, the V gene TRBV2; TRBD2 matches 8 bases. V lost 7 bases and J lost 3; bases outside the gene matches: 23. CDR3 length: 20 residues. Germline assignment: CDR1 SNHLY and CDR2 FYNNEI. Here the CDR3 DNA reads TGTGCCAGCACGCAGGAGGGCAGGGGCTGGGTAGCGGGACACTACAATGAGCAGTTCTTC. Translation: CASTQEGRGWVAGHYNEQFF.

This clonotype has just a few counts. The chain combines TRBV20-1 with TRBJ2-7; D may be TRBD1 (6 bases). V was cut by 5 bases and J by 1 base, with 15 bases left in between. The CDR3 consists of 14 residues. Germline V gene data show CDR1 as DFQATT and CDR2 as SNEGSKA (reference sequence). The CDR3 DNA is TGCAGTGCTCTGGACAGCATCGGGTCCTACGAGCAGTACTTC. Translated, it gives CSALDSIGSYEQYF.

At least ten counts were recorded for this clonotype. The chain recombines TRBV27 with TRBJ2-7, with 7 nucleotides matching TRBD1. The CDR3 is made up of 16 amino acids. CDR1 MNHEY and CDR2 SMNVEV come from the germline V gene (reference sequence). Losses at the gene ends were 4 bases for V and 4 bases for J; bases not matched to a gene: 13. CDR3 loop: CASSWSSETGMYEQYF. The CDR3 nucleotides read TGTGCCAGCAGTTGGTCGTCGGAGACAGGGATGTACGAGCAGTACTTC.

This clonotype was found a few times. The chain has TRBV6-4 and TRBJ1-6; TRBD1 aligns across 7 bases. This CDR3 contains 14 residues. The J segment lost 6 bases and the V segment lost 3 bases, leaving 2 bases of the junction unmatched. Looked up from germline, CDR1 is MRHNA and CDR2 is SNTAGT. CDR3 bases: TGTGCCAGCAGTGAGACAGGGCCTAATTCACCCCTCCACTTT. This codes for CASSETGPNSPLHF.

This clonotype was counted at least ten times. The CDR3 DNA reads as TGTGCCAGCAGTTTGAGGGGAGTAAGCACTGAAGCTTTCTTT. Protein product: CASSLRGVSTEAFF. The chain uses TRBV12-3 or TRBV12-4 and TRBJ1-1, with a weak D call TRBD1 (5 bases). V lost 3 bases to trimming and J lost 4 bases, with 12 bases between them. CDR3 length: 14 amino acids.

Ten or more counts support this clonotype. The chain joins TRBV6-2 or TRBV6-3 to TRBJ2-5, with no clear D. Trimming stripped 2 bases from V and 5 bases from J, with 15 bases between. The CDR3 has 15 amino acids. The V gene's germline CDR1 is MNHEY and CDR2 SVGEGT. CDR3 loop: CASSYRPVAFETQYF. CDR3 nucleotides: TGTGCCAGCAGTTACCGGCCGGTGGCGTTCGAGACCCAGTACTTC.

This clonotype was seen just once. The CDR3 here is CASSQEGQGRQAFF. The DNA for the CDR3 is TGTGCCAGCAGCCAAGAAGGGCAGGGGAGGCAAGCTTTCTTT. V and J are TRBV3-1 and TRBJ1-1; D may be TRBD1 (6 bases). CDR3 length: 14 amino acids. The V end was cut by 0 bases, the J end by 9 bases, with 14 bases between. Per the germline V gene, CDR1 is LGHDT and CDR2 is YNNKEL (reference sequence).

This clonotype has more than one count but fewer than ten. The genes are TRBV20-1 and TRBJ2-2; D gene ambiguous. The germline V gene has CDR1 DFQATT and CDR2 SNEGSKA (reference sequence). V lost 4 bases and J lost 5, with 17 bases in between. The CDR3 consists of 15 residues. In nucleotides, the CDR3 is TGCAGTGCTATTTACGGGTCCCTGGGAACCGGGGAGCTGTTTTTT. Translation gives CSAIYGSLGTGELFF.

The chain joins TRBV15 to TRBJ1-1; weak D call: TRBD1 (5 bases). The length of the CDR3 is 14 residues. Germline loops: CDR1 LNHNV, CDR2 YYDKDF (reference sequence). V was clipped by 0 bases and J by 0 bases, with 5 bases between them. The CDR3 here is CATSREGVNTEAFF. The DNA for the CDR3 is TGTGCCACCAGCAGAGAAGGGGTGAACACTGAAGCTTTCTTT.

The chain combines TRBV5-1 with TRBJ1-5; D uncertain. This CDR3 comprises 16 residues. The germline V gene encodes CDR1 SGHRS and CDR2 YFSETQ. V lost 1 base and J 0 bases, leaving 11 bases between the germline ends. CDR3 in amino acids: CASSLLPGFSNQPQHF. CDR3 in DNA: TGCGCCAGCAGCTTGCTCCCGGGCTTTAGCAATCAGCCCCAGCATTTT.

In this sample, this clonotype turned up a few times. The CDR3 DNA sequence: TGTGCCTGGAGTGTACCTCGGACAGGGAGCCAAGAGACCCAGTACTTC. Protein product: CAWSVPRTGSQETQYF. This chain joins TRBV30 and TRBJ2-5; 8 bases are shared with TRBD1. Germline CDR1 GTSNPN, CDR2 SVGIG (reference sequence). CDR3 length: 16 residues. V was pared by 0 bases and J by 1 base, with 7 bases of the junction left unmatched.

About this clonotype itself: This may be a read error, as it is one base from a much larger clone. The chain uses TRBV27 and TRBJ1-6, with D possibly matching TRBD1 (6 bases). Germline lookup yields CDR1 MNHEY and CDR2 SMNVEV (reference sequence). This CDR3 contains 14 residues. CDR3 DNA sequence: TGTGCCAGCAGTTTAAGGGGGTCTAGTTCACCCCCCCACTTT. Translated, it gives CASSLRGSSSPPHF.

A word on this clonotype: Its ends do not fully match the called genes, so a read error is possible. The chain uses TRBV20-1 and TRBJ2-7, with 9 bases identical to TRBD1. Germline lookup yields CDR1 DFQATT and CDR2 SNEGSKA (reference sequence). This CDR3 region has 14 residues. CDR3 loop: CSARDWDRAGGLDF. DNA of the CDR3: TGCAGTGCTAGAGATTGGGACAGGGCCGGCGGTTTGGACTTC.